The source of this TCR beta chain is a study of cytomegalovirus exposure and HLA in healthy donors. Study information: The 110 or so validation repertoires were produced on the same platform as the 650 or so repertoires of the first cohort. This was reported in a later analysis.

Sequenced by immunoSEQ multiplex PCR; TCRdb stores in-frame clones only, minus some. The repertoire holds around 200,000 clones, with 80% to 90% as singletons. As to this clone: No antigen is known for it.

Findings of the study overall: Cytomegalovirus-associated status was assigned to about 170 TCR beta chains.

The donors were members of the validation cohort, which comprised 120 subjects and was separate from the first cohort of 666 subjects. CDR3 length equals 13 residues. Trimming at V came to 8 bases and at J to 4 bases, leaving 7 bases not matched to a gene. Germline V CDR1 and CDR2: SQVTM, ANQGSEA. V is TRBV29-1 and J is TRBJ2-5; 10 bases fit TRBD1. The clonotype originates from a woman aged 25 to 39 in good health and CMV-seronegative. The specimen was PBMCs. The CDR3 protein is CSCTRDRGETQYF. The CDR3, as DNA: TGCAGCTGCACCCGGGACAGGGGAGAGACCCAGTACTTC.